This T cell receptor (beta chain) was identified during a study of blood T cell repertoires in COVID-19. Overall study context: There were acute and convalescent COVID-19 samples, and they came from the United States, Italy and Spain. The cDNA or gDNA used as material had been derived from T cells, B-cell-depleted T cells, or PBMCs.

In the source study's methods: Estimation of nucleated cell counts relied on the amplification of reference gene primers. Profiled with immunoSEQ multiplex PCR; TCRdb holds only in-frame clones, not every one. V and J calls and clone size are given by that table; D and trimming were obtained from the DNA. The data show approximately 130,000 clones, 87% seen once. Between the trimmed V and J ends, which lost 3 bases and 9 bases, there was a span of 15 bases. Germline CDR1 SGHAT, CDR2 FQNNGV. The CDR3 has 13 residues. The V gene is TRBV11-2, the J gene TRBJ2-7; no clear D. The sequenced material came from peripheral blood. The clonotype originates from a woman in her 50s with acute or convalescent COVID-19. CDR3 loop: CASSFDLPVVQYF. CDR3 DNA: TGTGCCAGCAGCTTCGATCTTCCCGTAGTGCAGTACTTC.